This T cell receptor beta chain was found in a study of shared clonotypes between healthy human individuals. For the study at large: Donor ages ranged 18 to 49 years: a couple of women, a few men. Per-donor plates numbered three CD4 naive, three CD4 memory, two CD8 naive and one CD8 memory. Study observations and caveats: The study found lower generation probabilities in non-shared clonotypes than in those shared by all four donors. Naive subsets generally exceeded memory subsets in estimated richness.

Profiling relied on immunoSEQ multiplex PCR, and the TCRdb table lists in-frame clones only, not all of them. Among about 820,000 clones listed, about 91% were seen once. Comments on this clone: What it binds is not known.

V was pared by 2 bases and J by 3 bases, with 12 bases between. CDR3 size: 14 residues. CDR1 SGHKS and CDR2 YYEKEE come from the germline V gene (reference sequence). The naive CD8 subset, CD45RO-negative cells positively selected for CCR7, excluded terminally differentiated effector memory CD45RA+ cells. V usage is TRBV5-5 and J usage is TRBJ2-7; D assignment may be TRBD1 or TRBD2 (7 bases each). The sequence was obtained from a man between 25 and 39 years old in good health. The sequenced sample consisted of naive CD8+ T cells sorted from blood. This CDR3 reads CASSFGRGGYEQYF. CDR3 sequence (DNA): TGTGCCAGCAGCTTCGGCAGGGGGGGCTACGAGCAGTACTTC.